This T cell receptor (beta chain) was captured by sequencing in a study of shared clonotypes between healthy human individuals (dated by TCRdb to 2019 to 2021). Concerning the study at large: The cohort included three men and two women between 18 and 49 years of age. For each donor, CD4 naive and CD4 memory were each given three plates, CD8 naive was given two plates, and CD8 memory was given one plate. The study deeply sequenced blood TCR repertoires of five healthy adults to estimate repertoire size and the extent of clonotype sharing between individuals. Different laboratories and diverse techniques were used to prepare libraries and sequence TCR repertoires, to increase sequencing depth and limit assay-specific biases. Leukapheresis yielded between about 0.85 and 9.5 billion PBMCs per donor. Broader findings and caveats from the paper: Larger estimated clonotype richness was generally found for naive subsets than for memory subsets. Across several donors, approximately 5% of naive CD4, over 3% of naive CD8, 2% to 2.5% of memory CD4, and approximately 0.4% of memory CD8 clonotypes were shared. Because the study included only a small number of donors, the genetic and exposure-history diversity represented was limited. Compared with non-shared clonotypes, the clonotypes found in all four sorted-subset donors had higher generation probabilities. Sampling was restricted to blood, and TCR repertoires in tissue are likely to differ from TCR repertoires in blood. Pairwise subsampling led to the expectation that sequencing depth would affect the degree of clonotype sharing among donors. Rarefaction of sorted-subset datasets indicated incomplete sequencing despite the large sequencing depth.

From the germline V gene, CDR1 is SQVTM and CDR2 is ANQGSEA. From the cysteine up to the phenylalanine, the CDR3 has a length of 16 residues. Only the CDR3 DNA is retained, 48 bases long and in frame from the first base. Here V drops 0 bases and J drops 5 bases, and the junction holds 7 bases not matched to any gene. TCR CDR3 regions were amplified from genomic DNA by multiplex PCR using the deep immunoSEQ assay. Extracted genomic DNA from each cell subset was spread evenly across all wells of several immunoSEQ 96-well plates, with each plate serving as a replicate. For sorted subsets, approximately 210 ng genomic DNA, equal to tens of thousands of T cell genomes, was loaded into each replicate PCR. The purified libraries were quantified using a Qubit 3.0 fluorometer, sized with a Bioanalyzer 2100, and then quantified again using the KAPA Library Quantification kit. Each immunoSEQ 96-well plate was sequenced on its own single-read 150-cycle Illumina NextSeq 550 flow cell. The paper's data handling went like this. Because only junctional sequences without quality scores were contained in the immunoSEQ output, filtering matching that applied to full-length reads could not be performed. To assign V/J genes and CDR3, sequences were annotated using PyIR, a Python wrapper for IgBLAST v1.9, with IMGT germline references. Reads were filtered out if the reads had weak V/J assignments (E-value above 1e-6), no CDR3, stop codons, out-of-frame junctions, or ambiguous translated residues. V3J clonotypes were defined as sequences sharing the same inferred V gene, J gene, and CDR3 amino acid sequence. To compute the percentage overlap between repertoires, the number of shared unique clonotypes was divided by the size of the smaller repertoire. RTK rarefaction, the Chao1 estimator, and Recon v2.1 estimates of unobserved clonotypes were used to assess repertoire richness. For all TCRbeta clonotypes obtained by the gDNA method from several donors, generation probabilities were computed with OLGA. Imported from immuneACCESS, the table was reduced by TCRdb to in-frame sequences with V and J called. These copies leave out some clones; in studies compared against another copy, an unresolved V gene accounts for under half, and the cause of the remainder is not known. The V and J calls and the clone size are those of that table, but D and trimming were determined from the DNA. The sample table contains 2 million to 2.5 million clones; only one count was recorded for around 95% of them. Of the sample, around 0.13% falls within the top ten clones.

The donors were healthy, HIV-negative adults with no recently reported acute infections or vaccinations. Only Caucasian adults living in Nashville, Tennessee, USA were represented among the donors. CD4+ T cells were enriched through magnetic negative selection, after which naive cells were positively selected on CD45RA and the remaining negative fraction served as the memory subset. Blood was obtained by leukapheresis, after which PBMCs were separated by Ficoll-Histopaque density gradient centrifugation and cryopreserved in liquid nitrogen vapor phase. Purity and quantity of every magnetically sorted T cell population were checked by analytical flow cytometry. From each sorted fraction, genomic DNA was isolated and quantified by UV absorbance on a Nanodrop 2000c. Notes on this clone: What antigen it recognizes has not been identified. No base qualities exist here, and no much larger clone lies one base off it.

Material: naive CD4+ T cells sorted from blood. Reading the label with the study, this specimen's cell subset or site is: CD45RA+ positively selected. The chain employs TRBV29-1 and TRBJ2-2, with 9 junctional bases fitting TRBD1. The clonotype comes from a man aged 18 to 30 in good health. CDR3 protein: CSVEDLRQGVTGELFF. The sequenced DNA: TGCAGCGTTGAAGATCTTAGACAGGGGGTTACCGGGGAGCTGTTTTTT.